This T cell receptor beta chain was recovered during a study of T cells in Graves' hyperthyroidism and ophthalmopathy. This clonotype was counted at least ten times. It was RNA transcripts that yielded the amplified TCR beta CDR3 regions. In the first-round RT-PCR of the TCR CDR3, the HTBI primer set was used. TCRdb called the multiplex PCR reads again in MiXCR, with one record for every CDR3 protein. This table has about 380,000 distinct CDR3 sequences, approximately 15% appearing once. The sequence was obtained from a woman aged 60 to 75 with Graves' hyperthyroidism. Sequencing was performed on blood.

The CDR3 DNA follows: TGTGCCAGCAGCCAAGCCCCCGGAGGGAACACTGAAGCTTTCTTT. Protein product: CASSQAPGGNTEAFF. This chain links TRBV3-1 with TRBJ1-1; no clear D. Germline V CDR1 and CDR2: LGHDT, YNNKEL (reference sequence). V lost 1 base, J lost 1 base, and 10 bases lay in between. CDR3 size: 15 residues.